This T cell receptor beta chain was captured by sequencing in a study of Ad26.COV2.S vaccination and SARS-CoV-2 variants. Treatment noted: about 20 received Ad26.COV2.S at low or high dose, single or two shots; several received placebo; per-sample allocation not given. After the first vaccine or placebo injection, samples were drawn on day 63. Profiled with immunoSEQ multiplex PCR; TCRdb holds only in-frame clones, not every one. The sample has about 410,000 clones, about nine tenths seen once. CDR1 LGHDT and CDR2 YNNKEL come from the germline V gene (reference sequence). CDR3 length: 19 residues. V dropped 0 bases and J dropped 2; count of bases not matched to a gene: 10.

The clonotype originates from a person aged 18 to 65 who received the Ad26.COV2.S COVID-19 vaccine or a placebo. The genes are TRBV3-1 (or the pseudogene TRBV3-2) and TRBJ1-3, with TRBD1 identical over 10 bases. The sample consisted of peripheral blood, taken in a trial of Ad26.COV2.S vaccine versus placebo. The CDR3 coding sequence is TGTGCCAGCAGCCAAGAAGCTTTGACAGGGGGCAAGACTGGAAACACCATATATTTT. Amino acids: CASSQEALTGGKTGNTIYF.